These T cell receptor beta chains were read from a single sample in a study of CD8 T cells in ankylosing spondylitis. TCRdb passed the 5' RACE reads through MiXCR, listing each CDR3 protein once. The sample has 330,000 or so distinct CDR3 sequences, 8% seen once. Sequencing was carried out using blood, either unsorted or a sorted T cell fraction (not recorded which). These receptors all come from a male donor with ankylosing spondylitis. Both conserved end residues are part of each CDR3. D genes are given only for firm matches. Only some rows state a clone size, as once, few, many or a class for expanded clones.

j_call clone_size d_call cdr3_length v_call cdr3_aa cdr3_nt
TRBJ2-7 few - 15 TRBV3-1 CASSQARQSSYEQYF TGTGCCAGCAGCCAAGCGAGACAGAGCTCCTACGAGCAGTACTTC
TRBJ1-1 many - 15 TRBV27 CASSLGGLANTEAFF TGTGCCAGCAGTTTGGGGGGTCTCGCTAACACTGAAGCTTTCTTT
TRBJ2-7 - - 13 TRBV9 CASSPQGHGEQYF TGTGCCAGCAGCCCTCAGGGTCACGGGGAGCAGTACTTC
TRBJ2-5 - TRBD1 14 TRBV6-5 CASTWRTGEETQYF TGTGCCAGCACTTGGAGGACAGGGGAAGAGACCCAGTACTTC
TRBJ2-5 few - 16 TRBV7-9 CASSFPVRGSGETQYF TGTGCCAGCAGCTTTCCCGTGAGGGGTTCGGGAGAGACCCAGTACTTC
TRBJ2-7 few - 15 TRBV7-9 CASSFLSGLYYEQYF TGTGCCAGCAGCTTTTTGTCGGGATTGTATTACGAGCAGTACTTC
TRBJ2-1 - TRBD1 13 TRBV6-1 CATGQGGYNEQFF TGTGCCACGGGACAGGGAGGCTACAATGAGCAGTTCTTC
TRBJ1-1 few - 13 TRBV12-3/TRBV12-4 CASSLQENHEAFF TGTGCCAGCAGCTTACAGGAGAACCATGAAGCTTTCTTT
TRBJ2-2 few TRBD1 13 TRBV29-1 CSFGQGPTGELFF TGCAGCTTCGGACAGGGGCCCACCGGGGAGCTGTTTTTT
TRBJ1-3 few TRBD1 16 TRBV6-1 CASSRWTGRTGNTIYF TGTGCCAGCAGTCGCTGGACAGGGAGGACTGGAAACACCATATATTTT
TRBJ2-1 - TRBD1 15 TRBV20-1 CSARDRDRVLIEQFF TGCAGTGCTAGAGACCGGGACAGGGTCCTAATCGAGCAGTTCTTC
TRBJ2-1 few - 16 TRBV21-1 CASSRRLAGAYNEQFF TGTGCCAGCAGCCGTAGACTAGCGGGGGCCTACAATGAGCAGTTCTTC
TRBJ2-1 many - 12 TRBV7-8 CASSFRVHEQFF TGTGCCAGCAGCTTCAGAGTCCATGAGCAGTTCTTC
TRBJ2-4 few - 15 TRBV19 CASSIQGLAKNIQYF TGTGCCAGTAGTATCCAGGGGTTAGCCAAAAACATTCAGTACTTC
TRBJ2-6 - - 16 TRBV14 CASSPLGGSGANVLTF TGTGCCAGCAGCCCCTTAGGGGGGTCCGGGGCCAACGTCCTGACTTTC